Shown below are 9 T cell receptor beta chains from a single sample sequenced in a study of shared T cell receptors in the human thymus. Profiling relied on immunoSEQ multiplex PCR, and the TCRdb table lists in-frame clones only, not all of them. Of under 450,000 clones detected, approximately 95% appear once; the ten largest clones hold around 0.019%. Sequencing was done on a sample of thymocytes. The receptors come from a human donor.

This clone was recorded only once. The chain combines TRBV6-5 with TRBJ2-1; 10 bases map to TRBD2. Germline trimming cut 4 bases from V and 3 bases from J; bases unmatched to any gene: 3. The germline CDR1 and CDR2 sequences are MNHEY and SVGAGI. This CDR3 contains 15 residues. The CDR3 sequence: CASSSLAGNYNEQFF. CDR3 bases: TGTGCCAGCAGTTCACTAGCGGGAAACTACAATGAGCAGTTCTTC.

The J gene is TRBJ1-2, the V gene TRBV16, with TRBD1 as a possible D gene (5 bases). This CDR3 is built from 14 residues. Germline-derived CDR1 and CDR2 are KGHSY and FQNENV. With 1 base removed from V and 4 bases from J, the gap between germline ends came to 10 bases. In nucleotides, the CDR3 is TGTGCCAGCAGCCAATTAGCAGGGCGCTATGGCTACACCTTC. Amino acid sequence: CASSQLAGRYGYTF.

This clone appeared a single time. This chain connects TRBV5-4 to TRBJ2-7; 7 bases agree with TRBD1. The CDR3 runs 17 residues. Germline CDR1 and CDR2: SGHNT and YYREEE (reference sequence). V shed 5 bases and J 2 bases; nucleotides not matched to a gene: 16. DNA for the CDR3: TGTGCCAGCAGTCCTCCTAGGTGGACAGGCGAGACCTACGAGCAGTACTTC. Translation: CASSPPRWTGETYEQYF.

The V call is TRBV28, the J call TRBJ2-6; either TRBD1 or TRBD2 may supply D (7 bases each). V lost 5 bases and J 2 bases, leaving 19 bases between the germline ends. Germline CDR1 reads MDHEN; CDR2 reads SYDVKM. This CDR3 region has 18 residues. In DNA, the CDR3 is TGTGCCAGCAGTGTCCCAGGGGGGGGTCCGACTGGGGCCAACGTCCTGACTTTC. It encodes CASSVPGGGPTGANVLTF.

V usage is TRBV4-2 and J usage is TRBJ2-6; 9 nucleotides align to TRBD1. Germline CDR1 reads LGHNA; CDR2 reads YNFKEQ. CDR3 length equals 19 residues. The trim removed 4 bases at V and 0 bases at J, leaving 10 bases unmatched. The CDR3 protein is CASSPRLGTGSSGANVLTF. Here the CDR3 DNA reads TGTGCCAGCAGCCCACGGTTAGGGACAGGGAGCTCTGGGGCCAACGTCCTGACTTTC.

The chain is built from TRBV14 and TRBJ2-7; 11 bases agree with TRBD1. Per the germline V gene, CDR1 is SGHDN and CDR2 is FVKESK. Unmatched junction bases numbered 5, after V lost 4 bases and J lost 0 bases. The CDR3 has 16 amino acids. The DNA for the CDR3 is TGTGCCAGCAGCCGATCGGACAGGGGGCCCTCCTACGAGCAGTACTTC. It is translated as CASSRSDRGPSYEQYF.

J is TRBJ2-1 and V is TRBV15; perhaps TRBD2 as D (6 bases). Deletions cut 1 base from V and 13 bases from J, with 35 bases between. The CDR3 has 20 amino acids. Germline CDR1 and CDR2: LNHNV and YYDKDF (reference sequence). CDR3 DNA sequence: TGTGCCACCAGCAGAGTCCAACCGACGAGACGGAAAAATAGCGGAATGCTCCAGTTCTTC. Translating gives CATSRVQPTRRKNSGMLQFF.

This chain joins TRBV5-4 and TRBJ2-3; D is unclear. CDR1 SGHNT and CDR2 YYREEE come from the germline V gene (reference sequence). This CDR3 has 14 amino acids. The V gene lost 1 base and the J gene lost 1 base, with 7 bases spanning the gap. As DNA, the CDR3 is TGTGCCAGCAGCTTGAATATGGGCACAGATACGCAGTATTTT. Its protein product is CASSLNMGTDTQYF.

The V gene is TRBV9, the J gene TRBJ2-6; a possible D gene is TRBD1 (5 bases). Germline CDR1 is SGDLS and CDR2 is YYNGEE. The CDR3 is 16 residues long. V was clipped by 0 bases and J by 0 bases, with 7 bases between them. CDR3 region: CASSVGQNSGANVLTF. CDR3 bases: TGTGCCAGCAGCGTAGGACAGAACTCTGGGGCCAACGTCCTGACTTTC.